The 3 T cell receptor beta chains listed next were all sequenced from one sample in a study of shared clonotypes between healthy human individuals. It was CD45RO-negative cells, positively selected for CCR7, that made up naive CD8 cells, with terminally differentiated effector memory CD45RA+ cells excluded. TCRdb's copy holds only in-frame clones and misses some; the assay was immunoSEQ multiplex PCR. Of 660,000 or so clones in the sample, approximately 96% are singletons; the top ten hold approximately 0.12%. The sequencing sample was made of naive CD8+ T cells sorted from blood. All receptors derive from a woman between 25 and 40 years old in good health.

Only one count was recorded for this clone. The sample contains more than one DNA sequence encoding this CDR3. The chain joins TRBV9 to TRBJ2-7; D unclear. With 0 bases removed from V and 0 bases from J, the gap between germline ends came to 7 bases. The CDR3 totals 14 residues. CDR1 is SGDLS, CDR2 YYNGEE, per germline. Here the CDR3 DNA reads TGTGCCAGCAGCGTAGCTGTAGGCTCCTACGAGCAGTACTTC. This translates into CASSVAVGSYEQYF.

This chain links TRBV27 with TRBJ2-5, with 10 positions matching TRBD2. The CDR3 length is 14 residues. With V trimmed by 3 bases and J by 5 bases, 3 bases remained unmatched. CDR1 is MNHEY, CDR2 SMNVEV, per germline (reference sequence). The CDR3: CASSFLAGDETQYF. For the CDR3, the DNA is TGTGCCAGCAGTTTTCTAGCGGGAGATGAGACCCAGTACTTC.

CDR3 bases: TGTGCCAGTAGCATGGGGGAGGGAGGAACTGAAGCTTTCTTT. It codes for CASSMGEGGTEAFF. This chain joins TRBV19 and TRBJ1-1; tentatively, D is TRBD1 (5 bases). V lost 6 bases and J lost 5, with 16 bases in between. CDR1 LNHDA and CDR2 SQIVND come from the germline V gene (reference sequence). This CDR3 is 14 amino acids long.